This is a list of T cell receptor beta chains from one sample in a study of cytomegalovirus exposure and HLA in healthy donors. Sequenced by immunoSEQ multiplex PCR; TCRdb stores in-frame clones only, minus some. The sample comprises around 78,000 clones, roughly 84% of which are singletons, and roughly 2.4% rests with the top ten. Sequencing was done on a sample of PBMCs. All receptors come from a woman aged 50 to 65 in good health and CMV-seronegative. CDR3s include the opening cysteine and the closing phenylalanine or tryptophan. The D gene is left open where the match is weak.

j_call d_call v_call cdr3_aa cdr3_nt
TRBJ1-5 - TRBV4-1 CASSQEGGGLQHF TGCGCCAGCAGCCAGGAGGGGGGGGGTCTCCAGCATTTT
TRBJ2-2 - TRBV11-2 CASSLRGRAGELFF TGTGCCAGCAGCTTGCGGGGCAGAGCCGGGGAGCTGTTTTTT
TRBJ2-2 TRBD2 TRBV7-3 CASSPKAGVRTGELFF TGTGCCAGCAGCCCTAAAGCGGGAGTACGCACCGGGGAGCTGTTTTTT
TRBJ1-2 - TRBV11-2 CASSPKETPSRNYGYTF TGTGCCAGCAGCCCAAAAGAGACACCTTCAAGGAACTATGGCTACACCTTC
TRBJ2-3 - TRBV7-2 CASSLYRPRRSTDTQYF TGTGCCAGCAGCTTATACAGGCCCCGCCGCAGCACAGATACGCAGTATTTT
TRBJ2-7 - TRBV5-1 CASSLDGSSYEQYF TGCGCCAGCAGCTTGGACGGGTCCTCCTACGAGCAGTACTTC
TRBJ2-2 TRBD2 TRBV7-8 CASRISGSGTGELFF TGTGCCAGCAGGATTAGCGGGAGTGGCACCGGGGAGCTGTTTTTT
TRBJ2-3 TRBD2 TRBV29-1 CSVEGGRADTQYF TGCAGCGTTGAGGGCGGGAGGGCAGATACGCAGTATTTT
TRBJ2-7 TRBD2 TRBV11-2 CASSPGLAGASEQYF TGTGCCAGCAGCCCGGGACTAGCGGGAGCGAGTGAGCAGTACTTC
TRBJ1-3 - TRBV6-1 CASSEPGFLSGNTIYF TGTGCCAGCAGTGAACCAGGATTTCTCTCTGGAAACACCATATATTTT
TRBJ2-3 - TRBV5-1 CASSLAGDLSSTDTQYF TGCGCCAGCAGCTTGGCAGGGGACCTTTCGAGCACAGATACGCAGTATTTT
TRBJ1-5 - TRBV12-5 CASGSTPWTDSNQPQHF TGTGCTAGTGGTTCAACCCCGTGGACAGATAGCAATCAGCCCCAGCATTTT
TRBJ2-1 TRBD2 TRBV5-1 CASSLSLAGRSYNEQFF TGCGCCAGCAGCTTGTCCCTAGCGGGGCGGTCCTACAATGAGCAGTTCTTC
TRBJ2-2 - TRBV2 CASSEGWGLLPSTGELFF TGTGCCAGCAGTGAAGGTTGGGGGCTGCTCCCGAGCACCGGGGAGCTGTTTTTT
TRBJ2-1 - TRBV27 CAAGGSGVSYNEQFF TGTGCGGCGGGTGGCAGCGGAGTTTCCTACAATGAGCAGTTCTTC
TRBJ2-5 TRBD2 TRBV4-1 CASSQVGGGETQYF TGCGCCAGCAGCCAAGTGGGGGGGGGAGAGACCCAGTACTTC
TRBJ2-1 TRBD2 TRBV5-8 CASSSGGARTYNEQFF TGTGCCAGCAGCTCGGGAGGGGCCCGGACTTACAATGAGCAGTTCTTC